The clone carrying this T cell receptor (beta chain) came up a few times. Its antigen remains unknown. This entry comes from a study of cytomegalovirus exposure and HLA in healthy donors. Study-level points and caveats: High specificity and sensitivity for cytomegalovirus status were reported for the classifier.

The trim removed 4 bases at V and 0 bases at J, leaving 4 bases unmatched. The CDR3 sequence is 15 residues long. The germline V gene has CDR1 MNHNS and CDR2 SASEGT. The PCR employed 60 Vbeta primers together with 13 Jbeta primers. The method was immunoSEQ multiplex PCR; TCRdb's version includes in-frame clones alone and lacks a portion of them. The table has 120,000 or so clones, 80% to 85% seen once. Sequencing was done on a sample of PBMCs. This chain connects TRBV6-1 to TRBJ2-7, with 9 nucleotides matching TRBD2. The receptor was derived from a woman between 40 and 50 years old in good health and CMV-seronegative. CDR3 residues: CASSVQLAGSYEQYF. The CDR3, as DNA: TGTGCCAGCAGTGTCCAACTAGCGGGCTCCTACGAGCAGTACTTC.